These 26 T cell receptor beta chains came from one sample sequenced in a study of CD8 T cells in ankylosing spondylitis. MiXCR, run by TCRdb on the 5' RACE reads, gives a single entry per CDR3 protein. This table has roughly 130,000 distinct CDR3 sequences, 7% appearing once. The sequencing input was blood, either unsorted or a sorted T cell fraction (not recorded which). Every receptor here comes from a male donor with ankylosing spondylitis or in good health (not recorded which).

Many counts were recorded for this clonotype. The gene calls are TRBV29-1 and TRBJ1-5; D perhaps matches TRBD1 (5 bases). Germline-derived CDR1 and CDR2 are SQVTM and ANQGSEA. The CDR3 covers 15 residues. Trimming stripped 6 bases from V and 4 bases from J, with 19 bases between. The DNA for the CDR3 is TGCAGCGTGGCAACGTCGACAGATAGTAATCAGCCCCAGCATTTT. Its protein product is CSVATSTDSNQPQHF.

This clonotype has ten or more counts. The chain joins TRBV20-1 to TRBJ1-1; 7 nucleotides agree with TRBD1. The CDR3 spans 12 residues. Germline V gives CDR1 DFQATT, CDR2 SNEGSKA (reference sequence). The ends lost 5 bases at V and 5 bases at J; junction bases unmatched: 5. The CDR3 is CSALTGKTEAFF. The CDR3 DNA is TGCAGTGCTTTGACAGGGAAAACTGAAGCTTTCTTT.

This clonotype was picked up many times. V and J are TRBV30 and TRBJ2-7, with 8 bases matching TRBD1. The CDR3 extends over 12 amino acids. Germline V gives CDR1 GTSNPN, CDR2 SVGIG (reference sequence). The V and J ends lost 3 bases and 6 bases, in that order; junction bases with no gene match: 4. This CDR3 reads CAWSRTGSEQYF. CDR3 DNA sequence: TGTGCCTGGAGCAGGACAGGGTCCGAGCAGTACTTC.

This clonotype was picked up many times. This chain connects TRBV29-1 to TRBJ2-1, with 8 positions matching TRBD1. The V and J ends lost 6 bases and 4 bases, in that order; junction bases with no gene match: 5. The CDR3 spans 13 residues. CDR1 is SQVTM and CDR2 is ANQGSEA in the germline V gene. The CDR3 protein is CSVLDRDYNEQFF. In DNA form, the CDR3 reads TGCAGCGTCCTGGACAGGGATTACAATGAGCAGTTCTTC.

This clonotype was counted many times. This rearrangement joins TRBV12-3 or TRBV12-4 to TRBJ1-1, with 8 bases matching TRBD1. With 2 bases clipped from V and 4 bases from J, the junction kept 9 bases outside the gene matches. This CDR3 is 16 amino acids long. CDR3 region: CASSLPTGTGGTEAFF. CDR3 bases: TGTGCCAGCAGTTTACCCACCGGGACAGGAGGCACTGAAGCTTTCTTT.

This clonotype occurred a few times. The V call is TRBV5-5, the J call TRBJ2-2; D gene unclear. The CDR3 is 12 residues long. Trimming left V 4 bases short and J 9 bases short, with 10 bases between. CDR1 is SGHKS and CDR2 is YYEKEE in the germline V gene (reference sequence). The CDR3 sequence: CASSPGRRELFF. The CDR3 DNA reads TGTGCCAGCAGCCCGGGCAGGAGGGAGCTGTTTTTT.

This clonotype occurred many times. The V gene is TRBV29-1, the J gene TRBJ1-4; 9 nucleotides match TRBD1. The trim removed 7 bases at V and 10 bases at J, leaving 22 bases unmatched. The CDR3 contains 17 residues. Germline V gene sequence: CDR1 SQVTM, CDR2 ANQGSEA. Here the CDR3 reads CSASGTGNQLMKGKLFF. CDR3 sequence (DNA): TGCAGCGCCTCGGGGACAGGGAACCAACTAATGAAGGGAAAACTGTTTTTT.

This clonotype occurred many times. CDR3: CSATSPGHLKHEAFF. The CDR3 coding sequence is TGCAGTGCTACCAGCCCAGGACACCTTAAGCATGAAGCTTTCTTT. The genes are TRBV20-1 and TRBJ1-1; tentative D call: TRBD1 (5 bases). Trimming cost V 4 bases and J 7 bases, with 22 bases left between them. Germline loops: CDR1 DFQATT, CDR2 SNEGSKA (reference sequence). CDR3 length: 15 amino acids.

This clonotype came up many times. This chain joins TRBV29-1 and TRBJ1-1; D gene ambiguous. Germline CDR1 is SQVTM and CDR2 is ANQGSEA. The CDR3 runs 11 residues. The V and J ends lost 7 bases and 1 base respectively, with 7 bases between them. The CDR3 DNA reads TGCAGCGCCGGACGGAACACTGAAGCTTTCTTT. Translated: CSAGRNTEAFF.

This clonotype was picked up many times. The chain recombines TRBV5-1 with TRBJ2-5, with 7 bases fitting TRBD1. V lost 0 bases to trimming and J lost 3 bases; unmatched junction nucleotides: 5. The CDR3 runs to 15 residues. The germline gives CDR1 SGHRS, CDR2 YFSETQ. CDR3 residues: CASSLATGQKETQYF. The CDR3 DNA follows: TGCGCCAGCAGCTTGGCCACGGGACAGAAAGAGACCCAGTACTTC. The full variable domain, rest sourced from reference TRBV5-1 and TRBJ2-5, is KAGVTQTPRYLIKTRGQQVTLSCSPISGHRSVSWYQQTPGQGLQFLFEYFSETQRNKGNFPGRFSGRQFSNSRSEMNVSTLELGDSALYLCASSLATGQKETQYFGPGTRLLVL.

This clonotype was recorded at least ten times. The genes are TRBV5-1 and TRBJ2-7, with a tentative D call TRBD1 (6 bases). The CDR3 covers 13 residues. Germline V gene lookup returns CDR1 SGHRS and CDR2 YFSETQ. The ends were cut back, 3 bases at V and 2 bases at J, with 9 bases in the middle. The CDR3 DNA is TGCGCCAGCAGCTCGACAGGCCCCTACGAGCAGTACTTC. It encodes CASSSTGPYEQYF.

This clonotype was observed many times. The V and J genes are TRBV20-1 and TRBJ2-7; 7 positions match TRBD1. Trimming took 2 bases from V and 1 from J; bases not matched to a gene: 2. The germline V gene encodes CDR1 DFQATT and CDR2 SNEGSKA (reference sequence). The CDR3 covers 13 residues. The CDR3 here is CSARQGVSYEQYF. The CDR3 nucleotides read TGCAGTGCTAGACAGGGGGTTTCCTACGAGCAGTACTTC.

This clonotype was detected many times. The chain recombines TRBV25-1 with TRBJ1-2; D is uncertain. Looked up from germline, CDR1 is MGHDK and CDR2 is SYGVNS. Trimming removed 3 bases from V and 8 bases from J, with 10 bases in between. The CDR3 extends over 12 amino acids. The CDR3, as DNA: TGTGCCAGCAGTGATGCGCCCCGCGGCTACACCTTC. Residues: CASSDAPRGYTF.

This clonotype was picked up many times. Written as DNA, the CDR3 is TGCAGTGCAGGAATCGCCGGGACTAGCTCCCGCAATGAGCAGTTCTTC. It specifies CSAGIAGTSSRNEQFF. V usage is TRBV20-1 and J usage is TRBJ2-1; the match to TRBD2 covers 9 bases. Germline V gene lookup returns CDR1 DFQATT and CDR2 SNEGSKA (reference sequence). Trimming at V came to 6 bases and at J to 6 bases, leaving 15 bases not matched to a gene. The CDR3 contains 16 residues.

This clonotype appeared many times. V is TRBV14 and J is TRBJ2-4; 8 nucleotides match TRBD1. Trimming at V came to 4 bases and at J to 6 bases, leaving 11 bases not matched to a gene. The CDR3 is made up of 16 amino acids. Germline CDR1 SGHDN, CDR2 FVKESK. CDR3 DNA sequence: TGTGCCAGCAGCCCCCGGCAGGGGGCCTGGACAAACATTCAGTACTTC. Its translation: CASSPRQGAWTNIQYF.

Ten or more counts support this clonotype. The genes are TRBV29-1 and TRBJ2-3; D might be TRBD1 or TRBD2, each matching 6 bases. Germline lookup yields CDR1 SQVTM and CDR2 ANQGSEA. V lost 4 bases, J lost 0 bases, and 14 bases lay in between. The CDR3 spans 15 residues. CDR3 sequence reads: CSVAGAPGSTDTQYF. CDR3 bases: TGCAGCGTTGCGGGGGCCCCGGGGAGCACAGATACGCAGTATTTT.

This chain joins TRBV5-1 and TRBJ2-2, with D possibly matching TRBD1 (5 bases). Deletions cut 4 bases from V and 2 bases from J, with 21 bases between. Germline values: CDR1 SGHRS, CDR2 YFSETQ. This CDR3 spans 18 amino acids. CDR3 residues: CASSHVAFRVPNTGELFF. DNA of the CDR3: TGCGCCAGCAGCCACGTGGCTTTCAGGGTCCCAAACACCGGGGAGCTGTTTTTT.

This clonotype came up many times. This chain uses TRBV11-2 with TRBJ2-3; 9 bases are shared with TRBD1. CDR3 length equals 16 residues. Germline CDR1 and CDR2: SGHAT and FQNNGV. J gave up 8 bases and V 4 bases, and 13 bases lay outside the gene matches. This CDR3 reads CASSSLRDRVKGTQYF. Here the CDR3 DNA reads TGTGCCAGCAGCTCGCTCCGGGACAGGGTGAAGGGTACGCAGTATTTT.

This clonotype was detected ten times or more. The chain carries TRBV15 and TRBJ1-2; D perhaps matches TRBD1 (6 bases). Trimming took off 5 bases at V and 1 base at J, with 8 bases between the two ends. CDR3 length: 13 amino acids. Germline V gene sequence: CDR1 LNHNV, CDR2 YYDKDF (reference sequence). CDR3: CATSGGLNYGYTF. The CDR3 DNA follows: TGTGCCACCAGCGGGGGGCTTAACTATGGCTACACCTTC.

Many counts were recorded for this clonotype. The rearrangement uses TRBV10-3 and TRBJ1-2, with D maybe TRBD1 (5 bases). Deletions cut 3 bases from V and 9 bases from J, with 8 bases between. The CDR3 has 11 amino acids. Germline CDR1 and CDR2: ENHRY and SYGVKD. In DNA form, the CDR3 reads TGTGCCATCAGTGAAGGGGCCCGCTACACCTTC. Its protein product is CAISEGARYTF.

This clonotype came up many times. The DNA for the CDR3 is TGCAGTGCGGGCCCCGGGACTATGAAAGAGACCCAGTACTTC. This gives the protein CSAGPGTMKETQYF. This sequence joins TRBV20-1 and TRBJ2-5; 7 nucleotides line up with TRBD2. After removal of 6 bases from V and 3 bases from J, the junction contained 10 bases not matched to a gene. The CDR3 runs to 14 residues. The V gene's germline CDR1 is DFQATT and CDR2 SNEGSKA (reference sequence).

The sample holds many counts of this clonotype. This chain links TRBV28 with TRBJ1-1, with 11 positions matching TRBD1. V shed 5 bases and J 6 bases; nucleotides not matched to a gene: 5. The CDR3 covers 14 residues. Germline lookup yields CDR1 MDHEN and CDR2 SYDVKM. CDR3 region: CASSVDRGPAEAFF. In DNA form, the CDR3 reads TGTGCCAGCAGTGTGGACAGGGGGCCCGCTGAAGCTTTCTTT.

There are many counts of this clonotype. The chain recombines TRBV10-3 with TRBJ1-1, with D perhaps matching TRBD1 (5 bases). Germline lookup yields CDR1 ENHRY and CDR2 SYGVKD. Trimming stripped 5 bases from V and 8 bases from J, with 15 bases between. The CDR3 extends over 13 amino acids. The CDR3 reads CAISPGTTSEAFF. Written as DNA, the CDR3 is TGTGCCATCAGTCCCGGGACCACAAGCGAAGCTTTCTTT.

The table lists this clonotype with many counts. The chain links TRBV9 to TRBJ2-5; D could derive from TRBD1 or TRBD2 (5 bases each). The CDR3 spans 14 residues. Trimming cost V 2 bases and J 5 bases, with 13 bases left between them. The germline CDR1 and CDR2 sequences are SGDLS and YYNGEE. The CDR3 DNA reads as TGTGCCAGCAGCGTTTGGGGGAGCGGCGAGACCCAGTACTTC. Translated: CASSVWGSGETQYF.

This clonotype was seen repeatedly, ten times or more. The rearrangement joins TRBV3-1 to TRBJ2-1, with a tentative D call TRBD2 (7 bases). Germline lookup yields CDR1 LGHDT and CDR2 YNNKEL (reference sequence). CDR3 length equals 16 residues. Trimming took off 4 bases at V and 8 bases at J, with 21 bases between the two ends. The CDR3 nucleotides are TGTGCCAGCAGCCGCAAGGGGGGAGCGGGGTTGTATGAGCAGTTCTTC. Encoded protein: CASSRKGGAGLYEQFF.

There are many counts of this clonotype. The rearrangement joins TRBV5-1 to TRBJ2-1, with a tentative D call TRBD1 (6 bases). V lost 9 bases and J 2 bases, leaving 21 bases between the germline ends. Per the germline V gene, CDR1 is SGHRS and CDR2 is YFSETQ. This CDR3 spans 16 amino acids. CDR3 protein: CATNPGGQLAYNEQFF. DNA for the CDR3: TGCGCCACCAACCCCGGCGGACAGCTCGCCTACAATGAGCAGTTCTTC.